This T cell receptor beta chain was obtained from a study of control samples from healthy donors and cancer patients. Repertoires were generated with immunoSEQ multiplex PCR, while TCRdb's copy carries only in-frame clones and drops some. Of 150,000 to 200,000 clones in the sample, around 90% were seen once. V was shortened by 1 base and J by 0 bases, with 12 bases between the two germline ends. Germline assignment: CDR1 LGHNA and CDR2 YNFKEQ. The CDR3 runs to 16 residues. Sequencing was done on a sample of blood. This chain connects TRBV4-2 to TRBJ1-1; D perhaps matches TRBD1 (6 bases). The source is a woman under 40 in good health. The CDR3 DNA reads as TGTGCCAGCAGCCAAGTAGCCCGGGGGCTGAACACTGAAGCTTTCTTT. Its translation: CASSQVARGLNTEAFF.